A selection of T cell receptor beta chains follows, all from one sample in a study of prognosis after radiotherapy for stage I lung cancer. TCRdb reprocessed the multiplex PCR reads with MiXCR, giving one entry per CDR3 protein. The table lists 27,000 or so distinct CDR3 sequences, around 41% of them singletons. The material was PBMCs, obtained before or after stereotactic body radiation therapy (not recorded which). The receptors originated from a donor over 45 with non-small cell lung cancer. Both conserved end residues are part of each CDR3. The D gene is left open where the match is weak. Rows may omit the clone size; those that give it use once, few, many or a size class.

clone_size d_call j_call cdr3_length v_call cdr3_aa cdr3_nt
many TRBD1 TRBJ1-6 14 TRBV10-3 CAISEQQGNSPLHF TGTGCCATCAGTGAGCAACAGGGGAATTCACCCCTCCACTTT
- - TRBJ1-1 13 TRBV5-1 CASSEGQNTEAFF TGCGCCAGCAGCGAGGGCCAGAACACTGAAGCTTTCTTT
many - TRBJ2-7 14 TRBV14 CASSQDPTGRQQYF TGTGCCAGCAGCCAAGACCCGACAGGACGGCAACAGTACTTC
- - TRBJ1-6 14 TRBV6-1 CARSEPGLISHLHF TGTGCCAGAAGTGAGCCGGGCCTTATTTCACACCTCCACTTT
many TRBD1 TRBJ2-7 15 TRBV19 CASSPSGGSAYEQYF TGTGCCAGTAGTCCTTCAGGGGGCTCGGCTTACGAGCAGTACTTC
- - TRBJ1-2 14 TRBV7-8 CASSLADQGRGYTF TGTGCCAGCAGCTTAGCGGATCAGGGGCGGGGCTACACCTTC
- - TRBJ1-1 14 TRBV28 CASSRIQVTTEAFF TGTGCCAGCAGCCGGATACAGGTAACCACTGAAGCTTTCTTT
once TRBD1 TRBJ2-7 12 TRBV2 CASRQGAREQYF TGTGCCAGCAGACAGGGGGCGAGGGAGCAGTACTTC
- - TRBJ2-1 11 TRBV10-3 CAISEADEQFF TGTGCCATCAGTGAGGCCGATGAGCAGTTCTTC
many - TRBJ2-3 17 TRBV5-4 CASSSGVRRGAGGTQYF TGTGCCAGCAGCTCGGGGGTGCGCAGGGGAGCAGGGGGTACGCAGTATTTT
- TRBD1 TRBJ2-7 15 TRBV24-1 CATSDPSTGVYEQYF TGTGCCACCAGTGATCCTTCGACAGGGGTCTACGAGCAGTACTTC
many - TRBJ2-5 15 TRBV11-2 CASSLLGGGRETQYF TGTGCCAGCAGCTTGTTAGGTGGGGGTAGGGAGACCCAGTACTTC
many - TRBJ1-1 15 TRBV5-1 CASSPGGAGWTEAFF TGCGCCAGCAGCCCGGGGGGGGCCGGCTGGACTGAAGCTTTCTTT
many - TRBJ2-2 15 TRBV18 CASSPSPAGGGELFF TGTGCCAGCTCACCTTCCCCCGCGGGCGGCGGGGAGCTGTTTTTT
many - TRBJ1-2 15 TRBV6-1 CASSEGGATIYGYTF TGTGCCAGCAGTGAAGGTGGTGCCACGATCTATGGCTACACCTTC
many - TRBJ2-1 16 TRBV7-2 CASSTGVWEPNNEQFF TGTGCCAGCAGTACGGGGGTGTGGGAACCAAACAATGAGCAGTTCTTC
many - TRBJ1-3 16 TRBV5-1 CASSFAGQSSGNTIYF TGCGCCAGCAGCTTTGCGGGACAAAGCTCTGGAAACACCATATATTTT
many - TRBJ2-1 15 TRBV5-4 CASSPGRQTYNEQFF TGTGCCAGCAGCCCCGGGCGGCAGACCTACAATGAGCAGTTCTTC
- TRBD1 TRBJ1-3 14 TRBV30 CAWSPDRVGNTIYF TGTGCCTGGAGTCCAGACAGGGTTGGAAACACCATATATTTT
- - TRBJ1-5 14 TRBV28 CASSFWGNGQPQHF TGTGCCAGCAGTTTTTGGGGGAATGGTCAGCCCCAGCATTTT